This T cell receptor (beta chain) derives from a study of cytomegalovirus exposure and HLA in healthy donors. Method: immunoSEQ multiplex PCR; TCRdb's copy keeps in-frame clones and lacks some. The table records approximately 220,000 clones, approximately 87% of them present only once. The study's findings and limits: Reports indicated that the classifier achieved high specificity and sensitivity in diagnosing cytomegalovirus status. Under in vitro conditions, three CMV-associated chains were confirmed as specific for CMV antigens. In the roughly 120 validation repertoires, a later analysis found that first-cohort TCR clusters tended to co-occur.

To note about this clone: What it binds is not known.

V gave up 1 base and J gave up 5 bases, with 8 bases separating them. Looked up from germline, CDR1 is SGHNT and CDR2 is YENEEA. The CDR3 consists of 13 residues. The rearrangement links TRBV11-3 to TRBJ1-1, with D perhaps matching TRBD1 (5 bases). The sequenced sample consisted of PBMCs. This TCR came from a man aged 18 to 30 in good health and CMV-seronegative. The chain's CDR3 is CASSLGQGTEAFF. The DNA of the CDR3 is TGTGCCAGCAGCTTAGGGCAGGGTACTGAAGCTTTCTTT.